These T cell receptor beta chains were read from a single sample in a study of shared clonotypes between healthy human individuals. Using immunoSEQ multiplex PCR, the repertoire was profiled, and TCRdb retains in-frame clones only, with some absent. The data contain 2 million to 3 million clones, approximately 93% of them singletons. Sequencing was performed on naive CD4+ T cells from PBMCs. These TCRs come from a man aged 18 to 29 in good health. Some clones in this sample may be carry-over from other donors' samples. CDR3s include the opening cysteine and the closing phenylalanine or tryptophan. A D gene is named only where the DNA matches it firmly. Clone size is not always given. Where it is, it says once, few, many or a class for expanded clones.

v_call	clone_size	d_call	j_call	cdr3_nt	cdr3_aa
TRBV7-3	-	-	TRBJ2-5	TGTGCCAGCAGCTTAAGGCGGGATGTGGAGACCCAGTACTTC	CASSLRRDVETQYF
TRBV5-1	-	TRBD2	TRBJ2-7	TGCGCCAGCAGCAACCCCGGACTAGCGGGAGAGCAGTACTTC	CASSNPGLAGEQYF
TRBV7-5	-	-	TRBJ1-4	TGTGCCAGAAGCCCATTCCCCGGGATGAATGAAAAACTGTTTTTT	CARSPFPGMNEKLFF
TRBV27	-	-	TRBJ1-1	TGTGCCAGCAATCCCTTCGGGGGCGTTCTGAACACTGAAGCTTTCTTT	CASNPFGGVLNTEAFF
TRBV18	-	-	TRBJ1-1	TGTGCCAGCTCACCACTTGGGGGGAACACTGAAGCTTTCTTT	CASSPLGGNTEAFF
TRBV2	-	TRBD2	TRBJ2-1	TGTGCCAGCAGTGAACTGGCGGGAGAGTACAATGAGCAGTTCTTC	CASSELAGEYNEQFF
TRBV7-9	-	-	TRBJ1-1	TGTGCCAGCAGCTACGGACATCGTGGCACTGAAGCTTTCTTT	CASSYGHRGTEAFF
TRBV11-2	-	TRBD2	TRBJ2-1	TGTGCCAGCAGCTTCCGTAGTGGCGGGAGCTCCTACAATGAGCAGTTCTTC	CASSFRSGGSSYNEQFF
TRBV6-6	-	TRBD1	TRBJ1-1	TGTGCCAGCAGTTACTCGGACAGGGGCACTGAAGCTTTCTTT	CASSYSDRGTEAFF
TRBV10-3	-	TRBD2	TRBJ2-1	TGTGCCAGCTCGACCCTAGCGGACAACAATGAGCAGTTCTTC	CASSTLADNNEQFF
TRBV13	-	-	TRBJ2-5	TGTGCCAGCAGCTACGGGACAAGCCCCCGTCGAGAGACCCAGTACTTC	CASSYGTSPRRETQYF
TRBV21-1	-	-	TRBJ1-1	TGTGCCAGCAGCAAAGGATGGGGGGGTTGTACCACTGAAGCTTTCTTT	CASSKGWGGCTTEAFF
TRBV15	-	-	TRBJ1-1	TGTGCCACCAGCAGAGGGCGTGGGGGGATGAACACTGAAGCTTTCTTT	CATSRGRGGMNTEAFF
TRBV15	-	TRBD2	TRBJ2-3	TGTGCCACCGGAAACCCTAGCGGGAGCATAGATACGCAGTATTTT	CATGNPSGSIDTQYF
TRBV9	-	TRBD2	TRBJ2-1	TGTGCCAGCAGCCCGGAGGGGACTAGTTTGTACAATGAGCAGTTCTTC	CASSPEGTSLYNEQFF
TRBV18	-	-	TRBJ2-1	TGTGCCAGCTCACCACAGGGGAAGAATGAGCAGTTCTTC	CASSPQGKNEQFF
TRBV11-2	-	-	TRBJ2-2	TGTGCCAGCAGCTTAGTGCCGAACACCGGGGAGCTGTTTTTT	CASSLVPNTGELFF
TRBV18	-	-	TRBJ1-2	TGTGCCAGCTCACCAGGGGACGGCTACACCTTC	CASSPGDGYTF
TRBV5-1	-	-	TRBJ2-1	TGCGCCAGCAGCCTGAGCCCATCGGTTGGTGAGCAGTTCTTC	CASSLSPSVGEQFF
TRBV9	once	TRBD1	TRBJ2-2	TGTGCCAGCAGCGTGGATCCAGGACAGGGGTCGGCCGGGGAGCTGTTTTTT	CASSVDPGQGSAGELFF
TRBV5-1	-	TRBD1	TRBJ2-1	TGCGCCAGCAGCTTGGGACAGGGGGCGCGAAATGAGCAGTTCTTC	CASSLGQGARNEQFF
TRBV28	-	TRBD2	TRBJ2-5	TGTGCCAGCAGTTTGGCACTAGCGGGAGGCGGGGAGACCCAGTACTTC	CASSLALAGGGETQYF
TRBV5-1	-	TRBD2	TRBJ2-5	TGCGCCAGCAGCCCCCTGACTAGCGGAAAGCTGGGGGAGACCCAGTACTTC	CASSPLTSGKLGETQYF
TRBV19	-	TRBD1	TRBJ1-2	TGTGCCAGTAGTATCCGGGGACAGCTAAACTATGGCTACACCTTC	CASSIRGQLNYGYTF
TRBV7-9	-	-	TRBJ1-3	TGTGCCAGCAGTCTGGGGTACTCTGGAAACACCATATATTTT	CASSLGYSGNTIYF
TRBV6-1	-	-	TRBJ2-7	TGTGCCAGCATGTGGGGGGGGCGAGAGCAGTACTTC	CASMWGGREQYF
TRBV28	-	TRBD1	TRBJ1-5	TGTGCCAGCAGCTCGGGGAGACAGGGTTATAGCAATCAGCCCCAGCATTTT	CASSSGRQGYSNQPQHF
TRBV28	-	-	TRBJ2-7	TGTGCCAGCAGGGAATTTAGCTCCACCTACGAGCAGTACTTC	CASREFSSTYEQYF
TRBV7-8	-	-	TRBJ1-4	TGTGCCAGCAGCTTAGTACGGACGGATTTTAATGAAAAACTGTTTTTT	CASSLVRTDFNEKLFF
TRBV7-9	-	-	TRBJ1-6	TGTGCCAGCAGCCCTTCCCCGTCTCGCTCACCCCTCCACTTT	CASSPSPSRSPLHF
TRBV6-1	-	-	TRBJ1-1	TGTGCCAGCAGTGCTCGGGGGGGGAACACTGAAGCTTTCTTT	CASSARGGNTEAFF
TRBV7-2	-	-	TRBJ2-1	TGTGCCAGCAGCCCCCCCCCGGTTTGGAAAAAGCAGTTCTTC	CASSPPPVWKKQFF
TRBV5-8	-	-	TRBJ1-1	TGTGCCAGCAGCTTGGTCTCTGAAGCTTTCTTT	CASSLVSEAFF
TRBV7-9	few	-	TRBJ1-1	TGTGCCAGCAGCCTAGGGACTGAAGCTTTCTTT	CASSLGTEAFF
TRBV28	-	-	TRBJ1-2	TGTGCCAGCAGTTTGACGGACAGAAACTATTATGGCTACACCTTC	CASSLTDRNYYGYTF
TRBV28	once	-	TRBJ1-1	TGTGCCAGCAGTTTCCCTGGGGGAGGGACGGGAACTGAAGCTTTCTTT	CASSFPGGGTGTEAFF
TRBV9	once	TRBD1	TRBJ2-5	TGTGCCAGCAGCTCGACAGGGCAGACTCAAGAGACCCAGTACTTC	CASSSTGQTQETQYF
TRBV5-1	-	-	TRBJ1-1	TGCGCCAGCAGCTTGGATCCGGGGGCGAGTGGGGCTTTCTTT	CASSLDPGASGAFF
TRBV15	-	-	TRBJ1-2	TGTGCCACCAGCAGGGCGGGAGGTGGCTACACCTTC	CATSRAGGGYTF
TRBV27	-	-	TRBJ2-1	TGTGCCAGCAGTTTGACGGTCTCCTACAATGAGCAGTTCTTC	CASSLTVSYNEQFF
TRBV7-2	-	-	TRBJ1-5	TGTGCCAGCAGCTTAGTAACGTCTAGCAATCAGCCCCAGCATTTT	CASSLVTSSNQPQHF
TRBV7-9	once	-	TRBJ1-4	TGTGCCAGCAGCGCCGATGGGAGGGAAAAACTGTTTTTT	CASSADGREKLFF
TRBV5-4	-	TRBD2	TRBJ2-7	TGTGCCAGCAGCTCTGGACTAGCGGCCTACGAGCAGTACTTC	CASSSGLAAYEQYF
TRBV25-1	-	-	TRBJ1-4	TGTGCCAGCAGTGTCGGTCGGGCAGGACTTAATGAAAAACTGTTTTTT	CASSVGRAGLNEKLFF
TRBV4-2	-	TRBD1	TRBJ2-1	TGTGCCAGCAGCCAAGCCGAGGGACAGGGGCAGCATGAGCAGTTCTTC	CASSQAEGQGQHEQFF
TRBV4-1	-	-	TRBJ2-5	TGCGCCAGCAGCCGAAGGACGGGGCAGGGGCAAGAGACCCAGTACTTC	CASSRRTGQGQETQYF
TRBV9	-	-	TRBJ2-1	TGTGCCAGCAGCGTAGGATTAGCGGCCGGCTTCCATGAGCAGTTCTTC	CASSVGLAAGFHEQFF